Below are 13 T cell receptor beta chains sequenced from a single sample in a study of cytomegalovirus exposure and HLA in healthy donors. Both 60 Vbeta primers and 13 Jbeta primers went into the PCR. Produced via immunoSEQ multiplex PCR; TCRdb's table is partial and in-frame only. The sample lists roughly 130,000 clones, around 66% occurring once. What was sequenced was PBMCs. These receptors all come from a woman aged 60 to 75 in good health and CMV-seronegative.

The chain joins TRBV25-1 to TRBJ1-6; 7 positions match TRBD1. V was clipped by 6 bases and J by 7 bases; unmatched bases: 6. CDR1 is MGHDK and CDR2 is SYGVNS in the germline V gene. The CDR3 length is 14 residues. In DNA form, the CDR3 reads TGTGCCAGCAGCCAGGGACAGAAGAATTCACCCCTCCACTTT. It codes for CASSQGQKNSPLHF.

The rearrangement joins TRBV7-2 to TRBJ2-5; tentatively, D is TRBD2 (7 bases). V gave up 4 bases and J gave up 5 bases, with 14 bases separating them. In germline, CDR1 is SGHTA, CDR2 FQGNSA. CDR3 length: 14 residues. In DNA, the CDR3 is TGTGCCAGCAGCTCTCCGGGGGGCGGCGAGACCCAGTACTTC. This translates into CASSSPGGGETQYF.

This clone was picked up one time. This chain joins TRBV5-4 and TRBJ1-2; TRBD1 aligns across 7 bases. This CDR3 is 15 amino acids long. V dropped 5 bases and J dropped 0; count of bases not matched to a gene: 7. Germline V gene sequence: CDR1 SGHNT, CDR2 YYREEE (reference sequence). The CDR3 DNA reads TGTGCCAGCAGATTCCGGGACAGATCTAACTATGGCTACACCTTC. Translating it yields CASRFRDRSNYGYTF.

CDR3 loop: CASRPRGINYGYTF. The CDR3 coding sequence is TGCGCCAGCAGGCCCCGAGGGATTAACTATGGCTACACCTTC. The rearrangement links TRBV5-1 to TRBJ1-2; D unclear. Trimming removed 5 bases from V and 1 base from J, with 12 bases in between. The CDR3 extends over 14 amino acids. Germline V gives CDR1 SGHRS, CDR2 YFSETQ.

CDR3 protein: CASSLTPGQVYEQYF. CDR3 in DNA: TGTGCCAGTAGCCTTACTCCGGGACAGGTTTACGAGCAGTACTTC. The J gene is TRBJ2-7, the V gene TRBV19, with 8 nucleotides matching TRBD1. CDR3 length: 15 residues. Germline V gene data show CDR1 as LNHDA and CDR2 as SQIVND (reference sequence). Trimming cost V 6 bases and J 4 bases; bases outside gene matches: 11.

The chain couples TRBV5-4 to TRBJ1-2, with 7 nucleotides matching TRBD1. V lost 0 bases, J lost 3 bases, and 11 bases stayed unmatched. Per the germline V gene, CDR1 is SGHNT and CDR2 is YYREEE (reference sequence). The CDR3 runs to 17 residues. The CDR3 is CASSLAPRQGRDYGYTF. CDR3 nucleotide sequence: TGTGCCAGCAGCTTGGCCCCCCGACAGGGTAGGGACTATGGCTACACCTTC.

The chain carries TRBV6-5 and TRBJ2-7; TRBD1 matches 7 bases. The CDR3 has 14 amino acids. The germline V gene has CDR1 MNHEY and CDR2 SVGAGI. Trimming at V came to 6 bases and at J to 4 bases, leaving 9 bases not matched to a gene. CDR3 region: CASRSPGQYYEQYF. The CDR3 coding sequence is TGTGCCAGCAGGTCTCCGGGACAGTATTACGAGCAGTACTTC.

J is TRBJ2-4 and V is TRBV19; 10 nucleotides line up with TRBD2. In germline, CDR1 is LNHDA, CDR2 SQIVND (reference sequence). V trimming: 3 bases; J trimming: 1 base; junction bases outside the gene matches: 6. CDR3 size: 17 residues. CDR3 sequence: CASSISAGGPAKNIQYF. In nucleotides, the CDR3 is TGTGCCAGTAGTATCTCAGCGGGAGGGCCGGCCAAAAACATTCAGTACTTC.

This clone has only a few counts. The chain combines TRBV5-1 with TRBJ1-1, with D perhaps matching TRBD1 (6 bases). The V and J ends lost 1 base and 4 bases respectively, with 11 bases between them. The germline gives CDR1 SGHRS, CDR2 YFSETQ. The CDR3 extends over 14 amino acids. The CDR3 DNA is TGCGCCAGCAGCTTGACAGGGACGGGCACTGAAGCTTTCTTT. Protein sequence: CASSLTGTGTEAFF.

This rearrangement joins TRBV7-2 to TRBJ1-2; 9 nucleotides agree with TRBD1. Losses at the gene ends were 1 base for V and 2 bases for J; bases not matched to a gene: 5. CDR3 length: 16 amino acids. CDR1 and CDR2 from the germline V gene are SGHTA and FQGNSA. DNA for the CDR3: TGTGCCAGCAGCTTAGTGTCGGGGACAGGGAACTATGGCTACACCTTC. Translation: CASSLVSGTGNYGYTF.

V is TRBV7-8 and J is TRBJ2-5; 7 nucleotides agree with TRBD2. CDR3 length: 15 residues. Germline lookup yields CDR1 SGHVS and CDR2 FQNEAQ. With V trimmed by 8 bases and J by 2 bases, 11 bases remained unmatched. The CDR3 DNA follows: TGTGCCAGCCACGGGGGAGGGGTCCAGCAAGAGACCCAGTACTTC. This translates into CASHGGGVQQETQYF.

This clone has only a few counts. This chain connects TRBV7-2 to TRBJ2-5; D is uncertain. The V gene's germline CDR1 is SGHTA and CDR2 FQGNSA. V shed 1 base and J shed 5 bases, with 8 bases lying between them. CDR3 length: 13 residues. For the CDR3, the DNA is TGTGCCAGCAGCTTAGAACTACGGGAGACCCAGTACTTC. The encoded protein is CASSLELRETQYF.

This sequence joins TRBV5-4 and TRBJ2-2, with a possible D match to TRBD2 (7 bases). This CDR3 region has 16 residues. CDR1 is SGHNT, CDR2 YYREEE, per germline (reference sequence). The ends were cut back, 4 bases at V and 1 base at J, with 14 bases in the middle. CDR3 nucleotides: TGTGCCAGCAGCAGCGCGGGGGCCCGGAACACCGGGGAGCTGTTTTTT. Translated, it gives CASSSAGARNTGELFF. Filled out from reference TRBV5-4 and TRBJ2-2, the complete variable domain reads ETGVTQSPTHLIKTRGQQVTLRCSSQSGHNTVSWYQQALGQGPQFIFQYYREEENGRGNFPPRFSGLQFPNYSSELNVNALELDDSALYLCASSSAGARNTGELFFGEGSRLTVL.